These 26 T cell receptor beta chains were sequenced from one sample in a study of T cell responses to AZD1222 COVID-19 vaccine. Repertoires were generated with immunoSEQ multiplex PCR, while TCRdb's copy carries only in-frame clones and drops some. Here the sample spans 95,000 to 150,000 clones, about 85% being singletons. The sample in question was peripheral blood, obtained on day 0 of AZD1222 vaccination. The source is an adult in good health.

The chain uses TRBV18 and TRBJ1-2; the match to TRBD1 covers 9 bases. The trim removed 4 bases at V and 7 bases at J, leaving 10 bases unmatched. The length of the CDR3 is 15 residues. Germline lookup yields CDR1 KGHSH and CDR2 LQKENI. The CDR3 reads CASSQLGTGNVGYTF. CDR3 sequence (DNA): TGTGCCAGCTCACAATTAGGGACAGGGAACGTTGGCTACACCTTC.

The chain couples TRBV5-1 to TRBJ1-2, with D possibly being TRBD1 (6 bases). CDR3 length equals 12 residues. CDR1 is SGHRS, CDR2 YFSETQ, per germline. Trimming left V 4 bases short and J 4 bases short, with 8 bases between. The DNA of the CDR3 is TGCGCCAGCAGCAGGGGGGCCTATGGCTACACCTTC. It codes for CASSRGAYGYTF.

This chain links TRBV2 with TRBJ1-6; D call uncertain. Trimming pared 1 base from V and 5 bases from J, leaving 6 bases between. The CDR3 sequence is 14 residues long. The germline CDR1 and CDR2 sequences are SNHLY and FYNNEI. Here the CDR3 DNA reads TGTGCCAGCAGTGAAGAAAGCAATAATTCACCCCTCCACTTT. Residues: CASSEESNNSPLHF.

This clone has only a few counts. The rearrangement links TRBV7-2 to TRBJ1-6; D gene unclear. Germline V lookup: CDR1 SGHTA, CDR2 FQGNSA. V was clipped by 1 base and J by 6 bases, with 7 bases between them. The CDR3 is 14 amino acids. The CDR3 nucleotides are TGTGCCAGCAGCTTAGGAGGCAGTAATTCACCCCTCCACTTT. Translated: CASSLGGSNSPLHF.

This chain's CDR3 is CASSLLGSADYGYTF. Here the CDR3 DNA reads TGTGCCAGCAGCTTATTGGGGTCGGCTGACTATGGCTACACCTTC. The V and J genes are TRBV7-9 and TRBJ1-2; D gene ambiguous. In germline, CDR1 is SEHNR, CDR2 FQNEAQ (reference sequence). The CDR3 is made up of 15 amino acids. Trimming pared 2 bases from V and 3 bases from J, leaving 13 bases between. Based on the CDR3 plus reference TRBV7-9 and TRBJ1-2, the full variable domain is DTGVSQNPRHKITKRGQNVTFRCDPISEHNRLYWYRQTLGQGPEFLTYFQNEAQLEKSRLLSDRFSAERPKGSFSTLEIQRTEQGDSAMYLCASSLLGSADYGYTFGSGTRLTVV.

The chain joins TRBV2 to TRBJ1-2, with D unclear. The CDR3 is 12 amino acids. Germline V lookup: CDR1 SNHLY, CDR2 FYNNEI. V was pared by 4 bases and J by 3 bases, with 6 bases between. The CDR3 bases are TGTGCCAGCAGTGGGACGGACTATGGCTACACCTTC. Protein sequence: CASSGTDYGYTF.

V is TRBV5-1 and J is TRBJ1-2; the D is unclear. The germline gives CDR1 SGHRS, CDR2 YFSETQ. V dropped 4 bases and J dropped 4 bases, with 8 bases sitting between them. CDR3 length: 12 residues. CDR3 nucleotide sequence: TGCGCCAGCAGCGGGTCCTTCTATGGCTACACCTTC. It translates to CASSGSFYGYTF.

The gene calls are TRBV2 and TRBJ2-7, with a tentative D call TRBD1 (6 bases). Germline V lookup: CDR1 SNHLY, CDR2 FYNNEI. The CDR3 has 14 residues. V shed 6 bases and J shed 3 bases, with 15 bases lying between them. The CDR3 nucleotides read TGTGCCAGCAGGGGAGTGGACAGATACTACGAGCAGTACTTC. Translated: CASRGVDRYYEQYF.

This chain connects TRBV4-2 to TRBJ2-7, with a weak D call TRBD2 (6 bases). Germline CDR1 and CDR2: LGHNA and YNFKEQ. This CDR3 spans 13 amino acids. Deletions cut 4 bases from V and 3 bases from J, with 10 bases between. The CDR3 DNA follows: TGTGCCAGCAGCCCCGAGGAGGGCTACGAGCAGTACTTC. It specifies CASSPEEGYEQYF.

The chain combines TRBV13 with TRBJ2-7; 7 positions match TRBD2. V was pared by 8 bases and J by 2 bases, with 15 bases of the junction left unmatched. Per germline, CDR1 PRHDT and CDR2 FYEKMQ (reference sequence). The CDR3 sequence is 16 residues long. This CDR3 reads CASGWGGPRDPYEQYF. CDR3 DNA sequence: TGTGCCAGCGGCTGGGGGGGACCTCGAGATCCCTACGAGCAGTACTTC.

This chain uses TRBV28 with TRBJ2-7, with 7 bases that match TRBD1. The germline V gene has CDR1 MDHEN and CDR2 SYDVKM. The CDR3 length is 13 residues. The V segment lost 4 bases and the J segment 12 bases; nucleotides outside the gene matches: 12. The CDR3 DNA is TGTGCCAGCAGTTCCAACCGGGACAGACGGCCGTACTTC. Residues: CASSSNRDRRPYF.

The V gene is TRBV28, the J gene TRBJ2-2; maybe TRBD2 (5 bases). Germline V gene data show CDR1 as MDHEN and CDR2 as SYDVKM. The CDR3 extends over 15 amino acids. V gave up 6 bases and J gave up 5 bases, with 16 bases separating them. The CDR3 DNA is TGTGCCAGCAGCCCTCCGGGTCCGGGGACCGGGGAGCTGTTTTTT. It yields the protein CASSPPGPGTGELFF.

This chain links TRBV5-1 with TRBJ1-6; no reliable D call. The CDR3 has 14 residues. The germline V gene has CDR1 SGHRS and CDR2 YFSETQ. V lost 6 bases, J lost 0 bases, and 7 bases lay in between. The CDR3 nucleotides read TGCGCCAGCACTGGAGGCTCCTATAATTCACCCCTCCACTTT. Amino acids: CASTGGSYNSPLHF.

The chain recombines TRBV6-5 with TRBJ2-2, with 9 bases that match TRBD1. The CDR3 length is 15 residues. V dropped 4 bases and J dropped 3; count of bases not matched to a gene: 3. Looked up from germline, CDR1 is MNHEY and CDR2 is SVGAGI. Written as DNA, the CDR3 is TGTGCCAGCAGTTCCGACAGGGGGGACACCGGGGAGCTGTTTTTT. Translation gives CASSSDRGDTGELFF.

The CDR3 reads CASSWGRGPLQEQYF. DNA for the CDR3: TGCGCCAGCAGCTGGGGAAGGGGTCCCCTCCAGGAGCAGTACTTC. The chain combines TRBV5-1 with TRBJ2-7; TRBD1 is a possible D gene (5 bases). The length of the CDR3 is 15 residues. Between the trimmed V and J ends, which lost 3 bases and 7 bases, there was a span of 20 bases. CDR1 is SGHRS and CDR2 is YFSETQ in the germline V gene.

The gene calls are TRBV2 and TRBJ2-5; D not certain. The V and J ends lost 3 bases and 3 bases respectively, with 11 bases between them. The CDR3 is 14 amino acids. Germline loops: CDR1 SNHLY, CDR2 FYNNEI. CDR3 in amino acids: CASSDYIGKETQYF. The CDR3 DNA sequence: TGTGCCAGCAGTGACTACATCGGAAAAGAGACCCAGTACTTC.

The chain employs TRBV19 and TRBJ1-2; D gene ambiguous. Trimming removed 6 bases at V and 4 bases at J, with 15 bases between. The length of the CDR3 is 14 residues. Germline CDR1 and CDR2: LNHDA and SQIVND (reference sequence). The CDR3 sequence: CASRPRGIGYGYTF. The CDR3 DNA follows: TGTGCCAGTAGGCCCCGGGGTATTGGCTATGGCTACACCTTC.

The chain uses TRBV15 and TRBJ1-6; TRBD1 might be the D (6 bases). This CDR3 has 13 residues. The V gene's germline CDR1 is LNHNV and CDR2 YYDKDF (reference sequence). V was clipped by 6 bases and J by 9 bases, with 12 bases between them. The CDR3 here is CATRLQGGSPLHF. CDR3 DNA: TGTGCCACCAGGCTACAGGGTGGTTCACCCCTCCACTTT.

The rearrangement uses TRBV12-3 or TRBV12-4 and TRBJ1-1; the D gene is possibly TRBD1 (5 bases). Trimming removed 7 bases at V and 5 bases at J, with 14 bases between. This CDR3 is 13 amino acids long. For the CDR3, the DNA is TGTGCCAGCACCCTTCCTGCAGGGACTGAAGCTTTCTTT. Amino acid sequence: CASTLPAGTEAFF.

A single count supports this clone. The V and J genes are TRBV7-2 and TRBJ2-1; no firm D call. Trimming removed 5 bases at V and 4 bases at J, with 15 bases between. Per the germline V gene, CDR1 is SGHTA and CDR2 is FQGNSA. The CDR3 runs to 15 residues. The CDR3 coding sequence is TGTGCCAGCAGCCTAGGAGCAGGAGCTTACAATGAGCAGTTCTTC. Its protein is CASSLGAGAYNEQFF. The complete variable domain, with remaining parts taken from reference TRBV7-2 and TRBJ2-1, reads GAGVSQSPSNKVTEKGKDVELRCDPISGHTALYWYRQSLGQGLEFLIYFQGNSAPDKSGLPSDRFSAERTGGSVSTLTIQRTQQEDSAVYLCASSLGAGAYNEQFFGPGTRLTVL.

V gene TRBV4-1 combines with J gene TRBJ2-1, with TRBD1 matching 7 bases. After removal of 4 bases from V and 5 bases from J, the junction contained 5 bases not matched to a gene. The germline V gene has CDR1 MGHRA and CDR2 YSYEKL. This CDR3 spans 14 amino acids. CDR3 DNA: TGCGCCAGCAGCCCGACAGGGTGGGACAATGAGCAGTTCTTC. This gives the protein CASSPTGWDNEQFF.

The chain joins TRBV7-9 to TRBJ1-1; D is uncertain. The CDR3 sequence is 12 residues long. The V end lost 5 bases, the J end lost 7 bases, and 11 bases lay between the germline ends. The germline gives CDR1 SEHNR, CDR2 FQNEAQ (reference sequence). The CDR3 region is CASSRPGGEAFF. The CDR3 DNA reads as TGTGCCAGCAGCCGCCCGGGAGGTGAAGCTTTCTTT.

The chain uses TRBV6-5 and TRBJ1-6; D remains unclear. Trimming took 6 bases from V and 8 from J, leaving 11 bases between them. The CDR3 loop spans 13 amino acids. Looked up from germline, CDR1 is MNHEY and CDR2 is SVGAGI. Written as DNA, the CDR3 is TGTGCCAGCAGACGACAAGGGCATTCACCCCTCCACTTT. The encoded protein is CASRRQGHSPLHF.

The CDR3 loop is CAWSFPLLTGMNTEAFF. CDR3 sequence (DNA): TGTGCCTGGAGTTTCCCCTTACTGACAGGGATGAACACTGAAGCTTTCTTT. This chain uses TRBV30 with TRBJ1-1; 7 nucleotides match TRBD1. The V segment lost 2 bases and the J segment 0 bases; nucleotides outside the gene matches: 12. The germline V gene has CDR1 GTSNPN and CDR2 SVGIG (reference sequence). This CDR3 spans 17 amino acids.

The chain has TRBV7-3 and TRBJ2-2; 8 bases map to TRBD1. The CDR3 has 17 residues. Germline lookup yields CDR1 SGHTA and CDR2 FQGTGA. V dropped 5 bases and J dropped 7; count of bases not matched to a gene: 15. The CDR3, as DNA: TGTGCCAGCAGCACGACAGGGGAGACACCCTATAACGGGGAGCTGTTTTTT. Protein sequence: CASSTTGETPYNGELFF.

The DNA of the CDR3 is TGCGCCAGCAGTGAGTCGGGGGTAGGGAGGAATCAGCCCCAGCATTTT. Its protein is CASSESGVGRNQPQHF. The chain has TRBV10-2 and TRBJ1-5; TRBD1 might be the D (5 bases). This CDR3 comprises 16 residues. CDR1 is WSHSY and CDR2 is SAAADI in the germline V gene. Deletions cut 0 bases from V and 4 bases from J, with 13 bases between.